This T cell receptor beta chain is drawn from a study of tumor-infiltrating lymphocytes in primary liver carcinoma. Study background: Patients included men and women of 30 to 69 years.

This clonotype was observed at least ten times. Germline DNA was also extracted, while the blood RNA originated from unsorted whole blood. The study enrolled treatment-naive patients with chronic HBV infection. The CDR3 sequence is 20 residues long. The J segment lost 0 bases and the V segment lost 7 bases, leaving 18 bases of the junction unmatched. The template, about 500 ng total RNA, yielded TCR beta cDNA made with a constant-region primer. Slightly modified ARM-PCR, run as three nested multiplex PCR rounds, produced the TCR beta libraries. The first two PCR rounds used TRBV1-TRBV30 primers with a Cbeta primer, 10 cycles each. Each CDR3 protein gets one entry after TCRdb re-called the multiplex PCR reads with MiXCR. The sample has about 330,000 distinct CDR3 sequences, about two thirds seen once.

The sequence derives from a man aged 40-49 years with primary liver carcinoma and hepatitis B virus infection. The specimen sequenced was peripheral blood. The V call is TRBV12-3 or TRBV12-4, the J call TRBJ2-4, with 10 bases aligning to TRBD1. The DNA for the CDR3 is TGTGCCAGCACTCCTTCCCCGGGACAGGGGTTACTTCTAGCCAAAAACATTCAGTACTTC. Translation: CASTPSPGQGLLLAKNIQYF.